This TCR beta chain was captured in a study of T-cell memory formation after mild COVID-19. The CDR3 loop spans 14 amino acids. The ends lost 5 bases at V and 1 base at J; junction bases unmatched: 3. From germline, CDR1 is SNHLY and CDR2 FYNNEI. Overall study results and limits: CD4/CD8 balance held among clones contracting day 15 to 85, and later expanders leaned CD4+.

TCRdb ran MiXCR on the 5' RACE reads and lists one entry per CDR3 protein. The sample lists just over 350,000 distinct CDR3 sequences, roughly an eighth occurring once. Notes on this clonotype: Antigen unknown.

The sample taken for sequencing was PBMCs or a T cell subset sorted from them (not recorded which). The gene calls are TRBV2 and TRBJ2-5; 8 bases are shared with TRBD1. The TCR sequence derives from a man aged 18 to 29 who had mild COVID-19 (a few samples of this study predate the infection). Cell type and time point are not known. The CDR3 region has the DNA TGTGCCAGCAGTCACGACAGGGGCCAAGAGACCCAGTACTTC. It is translated as CASSHDRGQETQYF.